What follows is one TCR beta chain and its context. This receptor's antigen is unknown. No much larger clone is present one base from it, and per-base qualities are unavailable. These data come from a study of response to subunit inactivated influenza vaccine (dated by TCRdb to the late 2010s). Study-wide context: To follow how T cells responded to a trivalent subunit inactivated influenza vaccine, the researchers relied on deep quantitative profiling of the T cell receptor repertoire.

Summary of the overall study and its limitations: It was suggested by the authors that each seasonal influenza vaccination may recruit only a limited number of new T cells.

CDR1 and CDR2 are read off the germline V gene as LGHNA and YNFKEQ. Taken from cysteine to phenylalanine, the CDR3 has 16 residues. Only CDR3 DNA is held: 48 bases, read in frame from base 1. V is cut by 0 bases and J by 5 bases, and the space between the germline ends is 13 bases. The receptor library was made with RT-PCR. Sequencing was performed on an Illumina HiSeq 2500. Using fastp trimming at Q25 and MiXCR clonotype assembly, TCRdb reanalyzed the public sequencing data and kept in-frame beta chains. Each CDR3 protein gets just one entry, which takes the most common genes and DNA from the rows behind it. For this sample the table gives 500,000 to 550,000 distinct CDR3 sequences, of which roughly 25% were detected only once. The ten largest clonotypes hold roughly 2.8% of the sample. These data also formed part of another study, on T cells expressing NK-cell markers. Drawing on the second study: 5'RACE template switching, by which a universal primer site and unique molecular identifiers were added, was used to make TCR beta cDNA libraries. About 8 donors provided sorted CD3+CD56+NKG2C+, CD3+CD56+NKG2C- and CD3+CD56-NKG2C+ T-cell subsets, whose TCR beta-chain repertoires were profiled. Of the eight sequenced donors, seven were found to be HCMV-seropositive and one was found to be HCMV-seronegative. In several experiments an anti-gammadeltaTCR antibody was added to restrict sorting to alphabetaTCR-expressing T cells. In six donors, the dominant CD3+CD56+NKG2C+ clonotypes were among the top 10 CD8+ clonotypes and accounted for about 1.0-7.5% of CD8+ T cells. Those dominant clonotypes were again the most abundant among CD3+CD56-NKG2C+ cells in several donors, at about 25-60.1%. It remained unclear whether the expanded NKG2C-expressing T cell clones were specific for HCMV antigens. The eight sequenced donors were randomly selected healthy volunteers, three men and five women. HCMV-specific IgG was detected in serum with a commercial ELISA kit to determine HCMV serostatus. Peripheral blood mononuclear cells were isolated from blood by Ficoll density gradient centrifugation. Using Miltenyi isolation kits, CD4+ and CD8+ T cells were isolated from PBMC through magnetic immunoseparation. cDNA synthesis was primed from the TCR beta constant segment and was followed by two successive PCR amplification steps. Illumina HiSeq 2000/2500, MiSeq or NextSeq was used to sequence libraries as 2 x 150 bp reads. MIGEC handled demultiplexing of the reads and grouping by UMI, while MiTCR was used to assemble and quantify clonotypes. Only TCR cDNA sequences supported by at least two reads were kept to exclude erroneous sequences. The tcR package was used for downstream repertoire analysis, and clonotypes were matched between fractions using CDR3 nucleotide sequence together with V segment. Antigen specificity was annotated against VDJdb with VDJmatch, allowing one amino acid substitution in CDR3.

The sequences come from CD4+ T cells sorted from PBMCs, collected approximately 13 days after vaccination. The V gene is TRBV4-2 and the J gene is TRBJ2-2; no D gene is confidently identified. The sequence was obtained from a man over 45 who received an inactivated influenza vaccine. Donor details come from another sample of the same person, matched by shared clones. The CDR3 here reads CASSQDSLRRTGELFF. Read as DNA, the sequence is TGTGCCAGCAGCCAAGATAGCCTAAGGAGAACCGGGGAGCTGTTTTTT.